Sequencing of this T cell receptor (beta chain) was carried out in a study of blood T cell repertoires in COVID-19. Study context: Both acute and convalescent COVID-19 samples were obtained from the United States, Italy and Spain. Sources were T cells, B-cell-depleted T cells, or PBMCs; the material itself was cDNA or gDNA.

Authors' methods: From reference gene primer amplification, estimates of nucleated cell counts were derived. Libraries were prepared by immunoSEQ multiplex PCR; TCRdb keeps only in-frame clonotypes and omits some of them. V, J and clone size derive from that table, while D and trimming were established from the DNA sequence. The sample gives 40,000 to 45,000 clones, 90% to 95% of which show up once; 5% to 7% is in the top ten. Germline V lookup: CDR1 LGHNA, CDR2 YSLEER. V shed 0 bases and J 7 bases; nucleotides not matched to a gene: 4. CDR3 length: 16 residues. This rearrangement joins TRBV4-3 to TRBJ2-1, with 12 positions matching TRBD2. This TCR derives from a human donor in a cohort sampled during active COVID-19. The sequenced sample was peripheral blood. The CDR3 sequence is CASSQDLAGGGNEQFF. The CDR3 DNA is TGCGCCAGCAGCCAAGACCTAGCGGGAGGGGGTAATGAGCAGTTCTTC.